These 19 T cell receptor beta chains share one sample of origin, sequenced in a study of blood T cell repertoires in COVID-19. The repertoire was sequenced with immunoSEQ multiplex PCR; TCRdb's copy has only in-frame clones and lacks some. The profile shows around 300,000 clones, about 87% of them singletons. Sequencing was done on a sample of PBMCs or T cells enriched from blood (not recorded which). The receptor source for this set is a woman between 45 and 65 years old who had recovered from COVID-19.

CDR3 region: CASSPGQGNHQPQHF. The CDR3 nucleotides read TGTGCCAGCAGCCCGGGACAGGGAAATCACCAGCCCCAGCATTTT. The rearrangement joins TRBV2 to TRBJ1-5; 9 bases align to TRBD1. V lost 6 bases to trimming and J lost 7 bases; unmatched junction nucleotides: 10. There are 15 residues in the CDR3. Germline V gene data show CDR1 as SNHLY and CDR2 as FYNNEI. Looking up the rest from reference TRBV2 and TRBJ1-5 gives the full variable domain: EPEVTQTPSHQVTQMGQEVILRCVPISNHLYFYWYRQILGQKVEFLVSFYNNEISEKSEIFDDQFSVERPDGSNFTLKIRSTKLEDSAMYFCASSPGQGNHQPQHFGDGTRLSIL.

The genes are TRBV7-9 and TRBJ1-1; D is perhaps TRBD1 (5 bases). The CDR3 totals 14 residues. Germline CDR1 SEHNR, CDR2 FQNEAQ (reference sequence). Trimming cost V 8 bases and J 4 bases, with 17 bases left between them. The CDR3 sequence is CASLRGGSSTEAFF. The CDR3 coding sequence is TGTGCCAGCTTAAGGGGTGGGTCAAGCACTGAAGCTTTCTTT.

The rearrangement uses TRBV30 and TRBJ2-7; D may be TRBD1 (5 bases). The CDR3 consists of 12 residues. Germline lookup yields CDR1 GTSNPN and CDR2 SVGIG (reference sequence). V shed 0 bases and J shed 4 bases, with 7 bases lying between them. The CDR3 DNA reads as TGTGCCTGGAGTGTCCAGGGATACGAGCAGTACTTC. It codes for CAWSVQGYEQYF.

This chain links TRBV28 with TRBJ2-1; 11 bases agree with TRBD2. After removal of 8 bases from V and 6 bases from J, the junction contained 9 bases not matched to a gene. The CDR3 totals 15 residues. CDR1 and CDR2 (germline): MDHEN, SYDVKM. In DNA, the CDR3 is TGTGCCAGCTGGCCCGGGACTAGCGGAGCCAATGAGCAGTTCTTC. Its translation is CASWPGTSGANEQFF.

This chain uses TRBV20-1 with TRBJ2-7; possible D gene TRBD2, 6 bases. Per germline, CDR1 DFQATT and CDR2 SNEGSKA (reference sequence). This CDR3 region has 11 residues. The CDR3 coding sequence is TGCAGAGCCGGGAGCTCCTACGAGCAGTACTTC. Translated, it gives CRAGSSYEQYF.

The CDR3 spells CASSVLQGGFIQPQHF. The CDR3 DNA sequence: TGTGCCAGCAGTGTTTTGCAGGGCGGCTTCATCCAGCCCCAGCATTTT. This chain links TRBV2 with TRBJ1-5, with D possibly TRBD1 on 5 matching bases. The V gene lost 4 bases and the J gene lost 7 bases, with 20 bases spanning the gap. This CDR3 is built from 16 residues. The germline gives CDR1 SNHLY, CDR2 FYNNEI.

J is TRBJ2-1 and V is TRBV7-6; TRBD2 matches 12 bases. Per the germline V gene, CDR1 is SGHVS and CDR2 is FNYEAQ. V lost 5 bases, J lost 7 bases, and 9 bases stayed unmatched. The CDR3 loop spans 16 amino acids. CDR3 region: CASSLGSSGRDNEQFF. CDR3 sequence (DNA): TGTGCCAGCAGCCTCGGGTCTAGCGGGAGGGATAATGAGCAGTTCTTC.

The CDR3, as DNA: TGTGCCAGCAGCTTATTCGCTAGCGCCTACGAGCAGTACTTC. Translated: CASSLFASAYEQYF. The J gene is TRBJ2-7, the V gene TRBV5-4; possibly TRBD2 for D (6 bases). CDR1 is SGHNT, CDR2 YYREEE, per germline (reference sequence). The CDR3 extends over 14 amino acids. Between the trimmed V and J ends, which lost 2 bases and 2 bases, there was a span of 11 bases.

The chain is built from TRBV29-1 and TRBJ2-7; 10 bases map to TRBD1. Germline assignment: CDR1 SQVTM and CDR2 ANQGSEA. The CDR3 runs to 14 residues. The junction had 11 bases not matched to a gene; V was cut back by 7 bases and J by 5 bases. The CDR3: CSAEPGTGEDEQYF. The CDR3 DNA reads TGCAGCGCAGAACCCGGGACAGGGGAGGACGAGCAGTACTTC.

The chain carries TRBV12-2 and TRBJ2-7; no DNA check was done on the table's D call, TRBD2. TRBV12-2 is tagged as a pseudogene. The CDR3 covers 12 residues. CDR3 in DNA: TGTGCAAGTCGCCCGGTCTTGAGGGAGCAGTACTTC. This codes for CASRPVLREQYF.

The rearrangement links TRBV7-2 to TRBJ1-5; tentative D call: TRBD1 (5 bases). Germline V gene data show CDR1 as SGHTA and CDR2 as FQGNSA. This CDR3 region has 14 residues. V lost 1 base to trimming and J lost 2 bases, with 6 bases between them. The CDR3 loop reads CASSLGGGNQPQHF. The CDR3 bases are TGTGCCAGCAGCTTAGGGGGGGGCAATCAGCCCCAGCATTTT.

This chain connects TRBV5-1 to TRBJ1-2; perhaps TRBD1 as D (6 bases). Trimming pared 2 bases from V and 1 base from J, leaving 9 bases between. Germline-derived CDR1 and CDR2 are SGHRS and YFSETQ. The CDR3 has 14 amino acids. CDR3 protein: CASSFGQSNYGYTF. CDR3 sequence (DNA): TGCGCCAGCAGCTTTGGACAGAGTAACTATGGCTACACCTTC.

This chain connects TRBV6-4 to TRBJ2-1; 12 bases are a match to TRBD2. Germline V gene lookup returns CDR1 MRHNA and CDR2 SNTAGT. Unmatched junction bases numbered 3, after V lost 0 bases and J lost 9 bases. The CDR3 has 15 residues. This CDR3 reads CASSDSSSGRGEQFF. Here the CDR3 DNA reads TGTGCCAGCAGTGACTCGTCTAGCGGGAGGGGTGAGCAGTTCTTC.

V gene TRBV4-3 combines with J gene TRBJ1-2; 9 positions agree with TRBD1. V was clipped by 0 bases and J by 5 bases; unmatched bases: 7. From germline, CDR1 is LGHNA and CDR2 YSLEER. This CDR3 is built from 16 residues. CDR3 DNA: TGCGCCAGCAGCCAAGAAACAGGGGGCTCCTCTTATGGCTACACCTTC. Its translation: CASSQETGGSSYGYTF.

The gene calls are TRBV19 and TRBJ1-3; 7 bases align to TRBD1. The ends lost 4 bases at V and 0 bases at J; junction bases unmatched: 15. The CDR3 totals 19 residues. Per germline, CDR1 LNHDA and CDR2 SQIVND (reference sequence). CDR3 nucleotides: TGTGCCAGTAGTACCCTTTCCCTGGCCAGGGGGGTCTCTGGAAACACCATATATTTT. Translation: CASSTLSLARGVSGNTIYF.

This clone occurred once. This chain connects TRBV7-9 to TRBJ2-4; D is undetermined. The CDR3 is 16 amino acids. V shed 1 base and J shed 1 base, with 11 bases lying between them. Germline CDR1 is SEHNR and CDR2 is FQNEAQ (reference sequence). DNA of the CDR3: TGTGCCAGCAGCTTAGGGAGTAGCCTCGCCAAAAACATTCAGTACTTC. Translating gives CASSLGSSLAKNIQYF. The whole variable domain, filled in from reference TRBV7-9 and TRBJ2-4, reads DTGVSQNPRHKITKRGQNVTFRCDPISEHNRLYWYRQTLGQGPEFLTYFQNEAQLEKSRLLSDRFSAERPKGSFSTLEIQRTEQGDSAMYLCASSLGSSLAKNIQYFGAGTRLSVL.

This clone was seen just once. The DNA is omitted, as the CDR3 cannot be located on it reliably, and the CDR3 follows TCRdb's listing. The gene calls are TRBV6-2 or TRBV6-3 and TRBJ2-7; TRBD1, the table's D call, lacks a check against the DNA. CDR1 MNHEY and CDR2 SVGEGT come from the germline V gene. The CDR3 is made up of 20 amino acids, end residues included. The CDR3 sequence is CASSKIDGQSVYEQYFEQYF.

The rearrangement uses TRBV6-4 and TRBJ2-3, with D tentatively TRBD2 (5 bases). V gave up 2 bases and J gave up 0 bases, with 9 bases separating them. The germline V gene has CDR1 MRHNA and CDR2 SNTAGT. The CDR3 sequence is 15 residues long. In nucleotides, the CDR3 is TGTGCCAGCAGTGACCGCGGCGGGAGCACAGATACGCAGTATTTT. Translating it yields CASSDRGGSTDTQYF.

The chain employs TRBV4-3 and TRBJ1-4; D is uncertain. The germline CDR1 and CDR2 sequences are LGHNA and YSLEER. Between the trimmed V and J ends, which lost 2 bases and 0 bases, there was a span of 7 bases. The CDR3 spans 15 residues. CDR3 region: CASSQTHATNEKLFF. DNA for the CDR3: TGCGCCAGCAGCCAAACACACGCAACTAATGAAAAACTGTTTTTT.